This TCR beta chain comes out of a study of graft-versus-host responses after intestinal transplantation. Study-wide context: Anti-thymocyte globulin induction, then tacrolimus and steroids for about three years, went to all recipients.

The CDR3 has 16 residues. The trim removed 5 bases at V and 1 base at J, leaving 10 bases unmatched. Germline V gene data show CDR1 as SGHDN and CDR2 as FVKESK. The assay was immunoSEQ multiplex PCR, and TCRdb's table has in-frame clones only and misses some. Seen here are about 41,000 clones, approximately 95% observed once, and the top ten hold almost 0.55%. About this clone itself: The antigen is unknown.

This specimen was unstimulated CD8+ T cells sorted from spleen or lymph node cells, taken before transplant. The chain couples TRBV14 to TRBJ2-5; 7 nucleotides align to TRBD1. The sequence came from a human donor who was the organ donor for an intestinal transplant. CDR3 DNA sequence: TGTGCCAGCAGCTCCAGGGGGATGAGTTTCCAAGAGACCCAGTACTTC. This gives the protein CASSSRGMSFQETQYF.